Below, one TCR beta chain is given with its context. Its cognate antigen has yet to be identified. No qualities accompany the bases; no much larger clone lies one base away. Taken with the paper, the label for time point translates to: patch test 3, about 24 weeks after DPC sensitization. Read against the paper, the sample's treatment or condition label means: therapeutic diphenylcyclopropenone sensitization with weekly scalp DPC. At each patch-test visit, blood was drawn before the patch test was applied. To be eligible, patients had to be aged 18 to 70, diagnosed with alopecia and judged suitable for DPC therapy, while pregnant patients were excluded. Unfractionated whole blood was collected in Tempus Blood RNA tubes, and total RNA was extracted from that blood. The germline V gene supplies CDR1 SGHAT and CDR2 FQNNGV. The CDR3 sequence holds 15 residues, the cysteine and phenylalanine included. Left in the record is the CDR3 DNA by itself, 45 bases read in frame from the first base. Germline trimming: 0 bases from V, 4 bases from J; junction bases outside gene matches: 2.

This entry comes from a study of human T cells and chemical hapten exposure listed by TCRdb under 2021. Looking at the study overall: For sensitization, 2% DPC in acetone was applied to a 2 cm by 2 cm area of upper inner arm skin. About 27 alopecia patients gave blood for TCR sequencing at one to four time points (pre-sensitization, 2, 6 and 24 weeks). Patients additionally received weekly therapeutic DPC doses to the scalp throughout the roughly 26-week study period. Patch testing was performed on the upper back with Finn chambers containing 0.01% DPC, and the patch tests were scored after 6 days according to International Contact Dermatitis Research Group standards. Blood samples were taken from patients before sensitization (week 0) and then at 2, 6 and about 24 weeks after DPC sensitization. The mostly female patient cohort included alopecia areata with under or over 50% scalp involvement, alopecia totalis and alopecia universalis. Peripheral blood TCR repertoire changes were tracked in vivo in alopecia patients during primary and secondary sensitization to the hapten diphenylcyclopropenone (DPC). Libraries were pooled for sequencing, and per-sample TCR yields varied mainly because of small differences in library volumes within the pool. Overall study results and their limits: Alopecia, a presumed autoimmune disease, was present in all patients, so the immune response of the patients might differ from that of healthy individuals. DPC sensitization did not change the number of TCRs with a frequency above 1 in 1000, and there was no evidence of changes in global repertoire structure. Repeated subsampling changed both the strength of the expansion versus patch-test correlation and the threshold at which that correlation became significant. Compared with pre-sensitization or healthy control sets, expanded TCRs formed significantly more large CDR3 similarity clusters, which is consistent with antigen-driven responses. Patch test score was positively correlated with the number of PT1 expanded TCRs, with significance at thresholds 8, 16 and 32 but not at 4.

Library preparation was by RACE. The sample was run on a NextSeq 500. During library preparation, unique molecular identifiers were attached to individual cDNA molecules so that TCRs could be counted quantitatively and reproducibly. Both TCR alpha and TCR beta chains were sequenced from each blood RNA sample. The original pipeline was this. Samples had a median of 95,638 TCRs, with a range from about 20,000 to 690,600. V, J and CDR3 annotation of the TCR reads was performed with the Decombinator software suite. Every sample was subsampled to the same number of TCRs (28,000) for the PS versus PT1 abundance plots. TCRs were defined as expanded if absent before sensitization and observed at least eight times at the 2-week time point. TCRdb reprocessing: public reads trimmed at Q25 with fastp, clones called with MiXCR, in-frame beta chains kept. Each CDR3 protein appears once, grouped with its most common genes and DNA. V and J calls and clone size were set by TCRdb, not the authors. The sample table lists about 90,000 distinct CDR3 sequences, under 13% of them with a count of one. The top ten constitute 0.85% to 1.2% of the sample.

The starting material was whole blood, obtained in connection with sensitization to the hapten diphenylcyclopropenone (DPC). The sequence links TRBV11-2 to TRBJ2-7; a stretch of 11 junction bases matches TRBD2. This clonotype was sampled from a woman between 25 and 40 years old with alopecia areata. Some clones in this sample may be carry-over from other donors' samples. The CDR3 loop reads CASSLELAGDYEQYF. In nucleotides, the sequence is TGTGCCAGCAGCTTAGAACTAGCGGGAGATTACGAGCAGTACTTC. Extended through the reference TRBV11-2 and TRBJ2-7 proteins, this CDR3 yields the full variable domain: EAGVAQSPRYKIIEKRQSVAFWCNPISGHATLYWYQQILGQGPKLLIQFQNNGVVDDSQLPKDRFSAERLKGVDSTLKIQPAKLEDSAVYLCASSLELAGDYEQYFGPGTRLTVT.